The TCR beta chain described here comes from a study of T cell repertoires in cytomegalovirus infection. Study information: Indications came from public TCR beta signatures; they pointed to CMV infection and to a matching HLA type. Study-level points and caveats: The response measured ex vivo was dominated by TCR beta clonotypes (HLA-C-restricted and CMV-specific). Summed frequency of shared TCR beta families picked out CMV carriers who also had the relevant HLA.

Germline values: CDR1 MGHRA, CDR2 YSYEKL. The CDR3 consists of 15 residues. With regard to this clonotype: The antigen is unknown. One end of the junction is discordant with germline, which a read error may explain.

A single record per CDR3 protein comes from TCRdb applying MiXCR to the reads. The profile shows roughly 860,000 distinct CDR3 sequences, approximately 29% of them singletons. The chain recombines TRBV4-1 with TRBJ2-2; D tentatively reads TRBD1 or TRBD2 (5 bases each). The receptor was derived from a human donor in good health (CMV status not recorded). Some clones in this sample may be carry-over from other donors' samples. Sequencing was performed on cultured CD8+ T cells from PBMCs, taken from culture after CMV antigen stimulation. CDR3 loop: CASSQGDHEVGELFF. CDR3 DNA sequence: TGCGCCAGCAGTCAAGGGGACCATGAGGTCGGGGAGCTGTTTTTT.